This passage covers 9 T cell receptor beta chains from one sample sequenced in a study of blood T cell repertoires in COVID-19. Clones were sequenced by immunoSEQ multiplex PCR, and TCRdb holds only the in-frame ones, with some missing. The repertoire holds approximately 210,000 clones, with roughly four fifths as singletons. Material: peripheral blood. Receptor source: a woman in her forties or fifties with active or convalescent COVID-19.

This clone occurred many times. J is TRBJ2-1 and V is TRBV13, with D hard to call. Germline V gene data show CDR1 as PRHDT and CDR2 as FYEKMQ (reference sequence). Deletions cut 2 bases from V and 6 bases from J, with 8 bases between. The CDR3 contains 13 residues. CDR3 amino acids: CASSLRVSNEQFF. The CDR3 nucleotides read TGTGCCAGCAGCTTACGGGTGAGCAATGAGCAGTTCTTC. Based on the CDR3 plus reference TRBV13 and TRBJ2-1, the full variable domain is AAGVIQSPRHLIKEKRETATLKCYPIPRHDTVYWYQQGPGQDPQFLISFYEKMQSDKGSIPDRFSAQQFSDYHSELNMSSLELGDSALYFCASSLRVSNEQFFGPGTRLTVL.

V and J are TRBV29-1 and TRBJ1-2; D is perhaps TRBD1 (6 bases). The germline gives CDR1 SQVTM, CDR2 ANQGSEA. Between the trimmed V and J ends, which lost 3 bases and 8 bases, there was a span of 16 bases. The CDR3 sequence is 13 residues long. DNA for the CDR3: TGCAGCGTTGATTTAACAGGGTCGAGAGGCTACACCTTC. Amino acids: CSVDLTGSRGYTF.

This clone was seen only a few times. V gene TRBV29-1 combines with J gene TRBJ2-2, with D hard to call. V lost 5 bases, J lost 6 bases, and 7 bases lay in between. Germline V lookup: CDR1 SQVTM, CDR2 ANQGSEA. CDR3 length: 11 amino acids. The CDR3 sequence: CSVMSAGELFF. CDR3 bases: TGCAGCGTTATGTCCGCCGGGGAGCTGTTTTTT.

The J gene is TRBJ1-3, the V gene TRBV13, with 7 bases matching TRBD1. This CDR3 comprises 14 residues. Germline values: CDR1 PRHDT, CDR2 FYEKMQ (reference sequence). The junction had 5 bases not matched to a gene; V was cut back by 5 bases and J by 4 bases. The DNA of the CDR3 is TGTGCCAGCAGCCGCAGGGGGTCCGGAAACACCATATATTTT. Translating it yields CASSRRGSGNTIYF.

V is TRBV6-5 and J is TRBJ1-3; the D is unclear. Trimming cost V 4 bases and J 0 bases, with 13 bases left between them. The CDR3 is 16 residues long. Germline assignment: CDR1 MNHEY and CDR2 SVGAGI. The CDR3, as DNA: TGTGCCAGCAGTTCCCCCGGGGTTCACTCTGGAAACACCATATATTTT. It codes for CASSSPGVHSGNTIYF.

This clone was observed a few times. This sequence joins TRBV4-1 and TRBJ2-3; D call uncertain. This CDR3 region has 15 residues. Trimming stripped 1 base from V and 0 bases from J, with 8 bases between. Looked up from germline, CDR1 is MGHRA and CDR2 is YSYEKL. Here the CDR3 reads CASSQGASSTDTQYF. CDR3 DNA sequence: TGCGCCAGCAGCCAAGGGGCTTCTAGCACAGATACGCAGTATTTT.

This rearrangement joins TRBV2 to TRBJ1-1, with TRBD1 identical over 11 bases. V was clipped by 5 bases and J by 6 bases; unmatched bases: 5. The CDR3 sequence is 14 residues long. Germline CDR1 and CDR2: SNHLY and FYNNEI. CDR3 loop: CASSFPGQGAEAFF. The CDR3 DNA follows: TGTGCCAGCAGTTTTCCGGGACAGGGGGCTGAAGCTTTCTTT. Complete variable domain (other parts from reference TRBV2 and TRBJ1-1): EPEVTQTPSHQVTQMGQEVILRCVPISNHLYFYWYRQILGQKVEFLVSFYNNEISEKSEIFDDQFSVERPDGSNFTLKIRSTKLEDSAMYFCASSFPGQGAEAFFGQGTRLTVV.

The V gene is TRBV19, the J gene TRBJ1-1, with TRBD1 identical over 7 bases. This CDR3 contains 12 residues. CDR1 is LNHDA and CDR2 is SQIVND in the germline V gene (reference sequence). The junction had 4 bases not matched to a gene; V was cut back by 1 base and J by 11 bases. The CDR3 sequence is CASSIGGGTAFF. The CDR3 bases are TGTGCCAGTAGTATAGGAGGGGGCACTGCTTTCTTT. Combining the CDR3 with reference TRBV19 and TRBJ1-1 gives the whole variable domain DGGITQSPKYLFRKEGQNVTLSCEQNLNHDAMYWYRQDPGQGLRLIYYSQIVNDFQKGDIAEGYSVSREKKESFPLTVTSAQKNPTAFYLCASSIGGGTAFFGQGTRLTVV.

The gene calls are TRBV3-1 (or the pseudogene TRBV3-2) and TRBJ2-4; D may be TRBD1 (5 bases). The CDR3 runs to 16 residues. Germline loops: CDR1 LGHDT, CDR2 YNNKEL (reference sequence). Deletions cut 4 bases from V and 3 bases from J, with 16 bases between. The CDR3 protein is CASSPDQGFGKNIQYF. The DNA for the CDR3 is TGTGCCAGCAGCCCCGATCAGGGATTCGGCAAAAACATTCAGTACTTC.